A single sample gave rise to the 30 T cell receptor beta chains below, sequenced in a study of shared clonotypes between healthy human individuals. Data came from immunoSEQ multiplex PCR; TCRdb stores just in-frame clones and leaves some out. The sample contains 550,000 to 750,000 clones, roughly 95% of which appear only once. Positive CCR7 selection of CD45RO-negative cells yielded the naive CD8 cells, and terminally differentiated effector memory CD45RA+ cells were excluded. Source material: naive CD8+ T cells sorted from blood. The origin of the receptors is a woman under 40 in good health.

The V and J genes are TRBV14 and TRBJ1-2, with 8 bases that match TRBD1. The CDR3 loop spans 16 amino acids. Trimming took 3 bases from V and 4 from J; bases not matched to a gene: 10. CDR1 and CDR2 (germline): SGHDN, FVKESK. The CDR3 loop reads CASSHTDRGDFYGYTF. The DNA for the CDR3 is TGTGCCAGCAGCCATACCGACAGGGGCGATTTCTATGGCTACACCTTC.

This clone was observed a single time. The chain links TRBV27 to TRBJ1-2; D is ambiguous. The CDR3 contains 16 residues. The ends were cut back, 5 bases at V and 0 bases at J, with 16 bases in the middle. Germline assignment: CDR1 MNHEY and CDR2 SMNVEV (reference sequence). CDR3 region: CASSTRTGGANYGYTF. The DNA for the CDR3 is TGTGCCAGCAGTACTCGGACCGGCGGAGCTAACTATGGCTACACCTTC.

The chain is built from TRBV5-6 and TRBJ2-1; D is unresolved. Germline V gives CDR1 SGHDT, CDR2 YYEEEE. V gave up 0 bases and J gave up 6 bases, with 13 bases separating them. The CDR3 has 15 residues. The CDR3 DNA is TGTGCCAGCAGCTTGGAGGACGTCTCAGGCAATGAGCAGTTCTTC. Its protein is CASSLEDVSGNEQFF.

This clone was counted only a few times. The CDR3 reads CASSTTGGGNTIYF. For the CDR3, the DNA is TGTGCCAGCAGCACTACAGGGGGAGGAAACACCATATATTTT. The J gene is TRBJ1-3, the V gene TRBV2; 8 bases are a match to TRBD1. After removal of 6 bases from V and 4 bases from J, the junction contained 5 bases not matched to a gene. The V gene's germline CDR1 is SNHLY and CDR2 FYNNEI. The CDR3 is made up of 14 amino acids.

V and J are TRBV7-2 and TRBJ2-1; 7 bases are shared with TRBD2. After removal of 6 bases from V and 4 bases from J, the junction contained 18 bases not matched to a gene. Germline V lookup: CDR1 SGHTA, CDR2 FQGNSA. This CDR3 is 18 amino acids long. CDR3 DNA: TGTGCCAGCAGACCCGGAGTATCGGCGGGAGAACGGTACAATGAGCAGTTCTTC. Its protein product is CASRPGVSAGERYNEQFF. Supplemented by reference TRBV7-2 and TRBJ2-1, the full variable domain reads GAGVSQSPSNKVTEKGKDVELRCDPISGHTALYWYRQSLGQGLEFLIYFQGNSAPDKSGLPSDRFSAERTGGSVSTLTIQRTQQEDSAVYLCASRPGVSAGERYNEQFFGPGTRLTVL.

V is TRBV7-9 and J is TRBJ2-5; D possibly matches TRBD1 or TRBD2 (6 bases each). Trimming left V 5 bases short and J 5 bases short, with 15 bases between. CDR3 length: 14 amino acids. CDR1 and CDR2 from the germline V gene are SEHNR and FQNEAQ (reference sequence). The CDR3 is CASSKGGTVETQYF. The CDR3 DNA reads TGTGCCAGCAGCAAAGGGGGGACTGTGGAGACCCAGTACTTC.

This chain links TRBV7-9 with TRBJ2-1; no firm D call. The CDR3 is 13 amino acids. V gave up 5 bases and J gave up 5 bases, with 10 bases separating them. CDR1 is SEHNR and CDR2 is FQNEAQ in the germline V gene (reference sequence). The DNA for the CDR3 is TGTGCCAGCAGCACAACAATCGACAATGAGCAGTTCTTC. Protein: CASSTTIDNEQFF.

The count of this clone is one. V is TRBV27 and J is TRBJ2-2, with TRBD2 matching 7 bases. This CDR3 comprises 16 residues. Per germline, CDR1 MNHEY and CDR2 SMNVEV (reference sequence). V shed 3 bases and J 0 bases; nucleotides not matched to a gene: 4. This chain's CDR3 is CASSFLAETNTGELFF. CDR3 sequence (DNA): TGTGCCAGCAGTTTCCTAGCGGAAACGAACACCGGGGAGCTGTTTTTT.

The chain uses TRBV28 and TRBJ2-7; TRBD1 agrees at 7 bases. This CDR3 has 15 residues. Losses at the gene ends were 7 bases for V and 0 bases for J; bases not matched to a gene: 9. The germline V gene encodes CDR1 MDHEN and CDR2 SYDVKM. For the CDR3, the DNA is TGTGCCAGCATAGGGACAGATGAGAGCTCCTACGAGCAGTACTTC. Translation: CASIGTDESSYEQYF. Looking up the rest from reference TRBV28 and TRBJ2-7 gives the full variable domain: DVKVTQSSRYLVKRTGEKVFLECVQDMDHENMFWYRQDPGLGLRLIYFSYDVKMKEKGDIPEGYSVSREKKERFSLILESASTNQTSMYLCASIGTDESSYEQYFGPGTRLTVT.

The V call is TRBV27, the J call TRBJ2-1, with 9 bases fitting TRBD1. V trimming: 4 bases; J trimming: 8 bases; junction bases outside the gene matches: 6. This CDR3 has 14 residues. Germline V CDR1 and CDR2: MNHEY, SMNVEV (reference sequence). CDR3 in amino acids: CASSSGQGLHEQFF. In nucleotides, the CDR3 is TGTGCCAGCAGTTCGGGACAGGGATTGCATGAGCAGTTCTTC.

As to this clone: This sample includes further DNA sequences coding for the same CDR3. The chain combines TRBV9 with TRBJ2-7, with D possibly TRBD2 on 6 matching bases. The CDR3 loop spans 13 amino acids. Per the germline V gene, CDR1 is SGDLS and CDR2 is YYNGEE. Deletions cut 0 bases from V and 6 bases from J, with 10 bases between. The DNA for the CDR3 is TGTGCCAGCAGCGTAGGGGGCGGGACCGAGCAGTACTTC. It specifies CASSVGGGTEQYF.

The gene calls are TRBV7-8 and TRBJ1-4; D perhaps matches TRBD1 (6 bases). Trimming pared 1 base from V and 13 bases from J, leaving 19 bases between. This CDR3 region has 15 residues. Per the germline V gene, CDR1 is SGHVS and CDR2 is FQNEAQ. This CDR3 is CASSLDPGTPLGLFF. The CDR3 nucleotides are TGTGCCAGCAGCTTAGATCCCGGGACACCATTGGGACTGTTTTTT.

The V gene is TRBV7-8, the J gene TRBJ1-1; D uncertain. CDR3 size: 15 residues. V was shortened by 5 bases and J by 5 bases, with 18 bases between the two germline ends. Germline CDR1 SGHVS, CDR2 FQNEAQ. The CDR3 spells CASSPQAADRTEAFF. The CDR3 DNA reads TGTGCCAGCAGCCCCCAAGCCGCCGATAGGACTGAAGCTTTCTTT.

The chain employs TRBV27 and TRBJ2-3; 7 bases are shared with TRBD1. This CDR3 contains 16 residues. Germline V gene data show CDR1 as MNHEY and CDR2 as SMNVEV (reference sequence). Trimming took 5 bases from V and 0 from J; bases not matched to a gene: 8. The CDR3 here is CASSPPPGQSTDTQYF. In nucleotides, the CDR3 is TGTGCCAGCAGTCCCCCCCCGGGACAGAGCACAGATACGCAGTATTTT.

V usage is TRBV27 and J usage is TRBJ2-7; D possibly matches TRBD1 or TRBD2 (5 bases each). The CDR3 sequence is 17 residues long. Per germline, CDR1 MNHEY and CDR2 SMNVEV (reference sequence). V lost 5 bases and J lost 5, with 25 bases in between. This chain's CDR3 is CASSPYPGLIGADEQYF. The CDR3 region has the DNA TGTGCCAGCAGTCCCTATCCGGGGCTCATTGGGGCTGACGAGCAGTACTTC.

The V call is TRBV7-9, the J call TRBJ1-5, with D possibly TRBD1 on 5 matching bases. Deletions cut 3 bases from V and 2 bases from J, with 11 bases between. This CDR3 has 15 residues. Germline lookup yields CDR1 SEHNR and CDR2 FQNEAQ (reference sequence). Here the CDR3 DNA reads TGTGCCAGCAGCTTGGGACGAGGGGGCAATCAGCCCCAGCATTTT. Amino acids: CASSLGRGGNQPQHF.

The V gene is TRBV5-1, the J gene TRBJ2-1; D is possibly TRBD1 (5 bases). Trimming stripped 2 bases from V and 9 bases from J, with 12 bases between. The CDR3 runs to 13 residues. CDR1 and CDR2 from the germline V gene are SGHRS and YFSETQ. The CDR3 protein is CASSFAGIFEQFF. The DNA for the CDR3 is TGCGCCAGCAGCTTCGCAGGGATTTTTGAGCAGTTCTTC.

The chain uses TRBV7-9 and TRBJ2-4, with TRBD1 as a possible D gene (5 bases). CDR3 size: 16 residues. The V end was cut by 5 bases, the J end by 7 bases, with 21 bases between. Germline values: CDR1 SEHNR, CDR2 FQNEAQ (reference sequence). The CDR3 DNA is TGTGCCAGCAGCCCAGAACTCTACAGGCTGGGTAACATTCAGTACTTC. It encodes CASSPELYRLGNIQYF.

The V call is TRBV14, the J call TRBJ2-3; TRBD2 matches at 7 bases. The CDR3 runs to 14 residues. CDR1 and CDR2 from the germline V gene are SGHDN and FVKESK. V was clipped by 3 bases and J by 1 base; unmatched bases: 1. CDR3 nucleotide sequence: TGTGCCAGCAGCCACGCGGGAGGCACAGATACGCAGTATTTT. Amino acid sequence: CASSHAGGTDTQYF. The full variable domain, its missing parts supplied by reference TRBV14 and TRBJ2-3, is EAGVTQFPSHSVIEKGQTVTLRCDPISGHDNLYWYRRVMGKEIKFLLHFVKESKQDESGMPNNRFLAERTGGTYSTLKVQPAELEDSGVYFCASSHAGGTDTQYFGPGTRLTVL.

This sequence joins TRBV14 and TRBJ2-3; D remains ambiguous. CDR3 length: 16 amino acids. The V gene lost 4 bases and the J gene lost 0 bases, with 14 bases spanning the gap. In germline, CDR1 is SGHDN, CDR2 FVKESK. CDR3 loop: CASSLMGPTSTDTQYF. The DNA of the CDR3 is TGTGCCAGCAGCCTAATGGGTCCAACTAGCACAGATACGCAGTATTTT.

As to this clone: At one of its ends the junction is not consistent with the germline gene, which may arise from a read error. The chain has TRBV13 and TRBJ1-2; a possible D gene is TRBD1 (5 bases). CDR3 length: 12 amino acids. Per the germline V gene, CDR1 is PRHDT and CDR2 is FYEKMQ (reference sequence). CDR3 loop: CASSSGGVSPLF. The CDR3 DNA reads TGTGCCAGCAGCAGTGGGGGGGTGAGTCCCCTCTTC.

The V gene is TRBV28, the J gene TRBJ1-5; TRBD1 agrees at 8 bases. V lost 5 bases and J lost 15; bases outside the gene matches: 12. CDR3 size: 13 residues. The germline CDR1 and CDR2 sequences are MDHEN and SYDVKM. CDR3 DNA: TGTGCCAGCAGTCAGGGGGGGGACAGGTCTAGGCATTTT. This sequence encodes CASSQGGDRSRHF.

The chain combines TRBV19 with TRBJ1-5, with TRBD1 as a possible D gene (5 bases). There are 15 residues in the CDR3. Trimming took 3 bases from V and 0 from J, leaving 9 bases between them. Germline V gene lookup returns CDR1 LNHDA and CDR2 SQIVND (reference sequence). The CDR3 protein is CASSIAGISNQPQHF. CDR3 bases: TGTGCCAGTAGTATCGCAGGGATTAGCAATCAGCCCCAGCATTTT.

V usage is TRBV27 and J usage is TRBJ1-1; no reliable D call. Germline V gene lookup returns CDR1 MNHEY and CDR2 SMNVEV (reference sequence). Trimming removed 7 bases from V and 3 bases from J, with 15 bases in between. This CDR3 has 14 amino acids. The DNA of the CDR3 is TGTGCCAGCACCTCCTACGGGGAGGACACTGAAGCTTTCTTT. Translation: CASTSYGEDTEAFF.

The genes are TRBV4-2 and TRBJ1-5; D remains unclear. Germline V gene sequence: CDR1 LGHNA, CDR2 YNFKEQ. CDR3 length: 13 amino acids. V dropped 6 bases and J dropped 3 bases, with 9 bases sitting between them. The CDR3 region has the DNA TGTGCCAGCAGGCCGGGGAACAATCAGCCCCAGCATTTT. This translates into CASRPGNNQPQHF.

This chain connects TRBV4-1 to TRBJ2-5; 9 bases are a match to TRBD2. The better agreement between TRBJ2-7 and the DNA end casts doubt on the J call. CDR3 length: 17 amino acids. Germline V gene data show CDR1 as MGHRA and CDR2 as YSYEKL. The CDR3 region is CASSQVSAGGPSYEQYF. CDR3 coding DNA: TGCGCCAGCAGCCAAGTCTCGGCGGGAGGGCCTTCCTACGAGCAGTACTTC.

The rearrangement uses TRBV28 and TRBJ2-7; D not resolved. Looked up from germline, CDR1 is MDHEN and CDR2 is SYDVKM. V was pared by 5 bases and J by 2 bases, with 7 bases between. The CDR3 has 12 residues. The CDR3 coding sequence is TGTGCCAGCAGTATCGCAGCCTACGAGCAGTACTTC. It encodes CASSIAAYEQYF.

This clone has just one count. This chain connects TRBV5-4 to TRBJ1-4, with a weak D call TRBD1 (5 bases). Trimming pared 1 base from V and 4 bases from J, leaving 11 bases between. Germline V gene lookup returns CDR1 SGHNT and CDR2 YYREEE (reference sequence). The CDR3 totals 15 residues. The CDR3 spells CASSLKTDINEKLFF. The CDR3 DNA sequence: TGTGCCAGCAGCTTGAAGACAGACATTAATGAAAAACTGTTTTTT.

The rearrangement joins TRBV27 to TRBJ1-1; D may be TRBD1 (6 bases). CDR1 is MNHEY and CDR2 is SMNVEV in the germline V gene (reference sequence). Trimming removed 5 bases at V and 1 base at J, with 11 bases between. The CDR3 extends over 14 amino acids. CDR3 loop: CASSRGGKNTEAFF. CDR3 DNA sequence: TGTGCCAGCAGTCGGGGGGGCAAGAACACTGAAGCTTTCTTT.

The chain uses TRBV5-6 and TRBJ2-6, with D tentatively TRBD1 or TRBD2 (5 bases each). CDR1 is SGHDT and CDR2 is YYEEEE in the germline V gene. The V and J ends lost 3 bases and 3 bases respectively, with 7 bases between them. The CDR3 is 14 amino acids. CDR3 residues: CASSWGIGANVLTF. CDR3 nucleotide sequence: TGTGCCAGCAGCTGGGGGATTGGGGCCAACGTCCTGACTTTC.